The present TCR beta chain was sequenced within a study of CD8 T cells in Susac syndrome. With random hexamers, reverse transcription was performed on about 0.45 to 1 ug of RNA. Each CDR3 protein is one row after TCRdb ran MiXCR on the immunoSEQ multiplex PCR reads. This table holds 150,000 to 200,000 distinct CDR3 sequences, over 85% found once. CDR1 is SEHNR and CDR2 is FQNEAQ in the germline V gene (reference sequence). CDR3 size: 14 residues. Trimming cost V 5 bases and J 3 bases, with 13 bases left between them. Negative magnetic isolation gave CD8+ and CD4+ cells; FACS enriched CD8+ TEMRA. The material sequenced was CD4+ T cells from PBMCs. The chain combines TRBV7-9 with TRBJ1-1; unclear D gene. This sequence originates from a human donor in good health. The CDR3 reads CASSPPKLDTEAFF. CDR3 in DNA: TGTGCCAGCAGCCCTCCGAAACTGGACACTGAAGCTTTCTTT.